This is a list of T cell receptor beta chains from one sample in a study of CD8+CD57+ T cells in acquired aplastic anemia. TCRdb analysed the reads with MiXCR anew, one entry per CDR3 protein. The sample records about 210,000 distinct CDR3 sequences, roughly 57% being singletons. The sample taken for sequencing was sorted CD4+, CD8+, or CD8+CD57+ T cells (not recorded which) from PBMCs. The origin of the receptors is a human donor in good health. Both conserved end residues are trimmed from each CDR3. The D gene is left open where the match is weak.

TRBV20-1	TRBJ2-2	TRBD2	SARVAGGDIGELF
TRBV20-1	TRBJ2-1	TRBD1	SAGQFNEQF
TRBV27	TRBJ2-3	.	ASSFVEGGGDTQY
TRBV7-3	TRBJ1-2	.	ASSYSQVLNYGYT
TRBV6-5	TRBJ1-1	.	ASSPGYSTEAF
TRBV7-2	TRBJ2-2	.	ASSSTVNTGELF
TRBV24-1	TRBJ1-6	.	ATSEGNGNSPLH
TRBV6-2/TRBV6-3	TRBJ2-7	TRBD1	ASTTLTGGSEQY
TRBV10-3	TRBJ1-4	TRBD1	AIGEQGADEKLF
TRBV7-9	TRBJ2-2	TRBD2	ASSGTSGVLLF
TRBV5-1	TRBJ2-7	.	ASSRSPDYEQY
TRBV10-1	TRBJ1-1	.	ASSEPGRLNTEAF
TRBV4-1	TRBJ1-6	.	ASSQGGTYNSPLH
TRBV12-3/TRBV12-4	TRBJ1-5	TRBD1	ASSFSRTGAQPQH
TRBV20-1	TRBJ2-7	TRBD2	SARRGGEQY
TRBV20-1	TRBJ1-1	.	SVLSASTEAF
TRBV5-5	TRBJ2-7	TRBD2	ASSFRASGNSYEQY
TRBV29-1	TRBJ2-1	.	SVELGASYNEQF
TRBV9	TRBJ2-3	.	ASSVVAGRGDTQY
TRBV5-8	TRBJ2-7	.	ASTLPIHTYEQY
TRBV2	TRBJ1-2	TRBD1	ASSSRDRGHYYGYT
TRBV5-1	TRBJ2-7	.	ASSLAGNEQY
TRBV5-1	TRBJ2-5	TRBD1	ASSSTGGETQY
TRBV29-1	TRBJ2-1	TRBD2	SVYRTSGDEQF
TRBV15	TRBJ2-1	TRBD2	ATSRASGAYNEQF
TRBV7-9	TRBJ2-3	TRBD2	ASSWTSGAPDTQY
TRBV7-9	TRBJ1-3	.	ASRTTENYGYTIY
TRBV6-5	TRBJ1-5	.	ASSWGEEGQPQH
TRBV2	TRBJ2-5	TRBD2	ASSAAGGIGETQY
TRBV29-1	TRBJ1-1	TRBD1	SVATGEAF
TRBV20-1	TRBJ1-5	.	SAVRQGNQPQH